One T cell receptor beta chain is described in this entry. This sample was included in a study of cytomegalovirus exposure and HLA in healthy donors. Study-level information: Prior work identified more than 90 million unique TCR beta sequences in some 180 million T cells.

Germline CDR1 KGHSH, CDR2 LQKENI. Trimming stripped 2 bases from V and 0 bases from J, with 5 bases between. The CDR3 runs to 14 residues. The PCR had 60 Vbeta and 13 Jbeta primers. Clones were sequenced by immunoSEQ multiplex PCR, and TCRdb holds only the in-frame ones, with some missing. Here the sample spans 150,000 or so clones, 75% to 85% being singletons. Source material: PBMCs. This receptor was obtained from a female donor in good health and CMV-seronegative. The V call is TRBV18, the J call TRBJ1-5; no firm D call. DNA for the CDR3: TGTGCCAGCTCACCAGCAGATAGCAATCAGCCCCAGCATTTT. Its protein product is CASSPADSNQPQHF.